Presented here are 22 T cell receptor beta chains from one specimen sequenced in a study of blood T cell repertoires in COVID-19. The assay was immunoSEQ multiplex PCR, and TCRdb's table has in-frame clones only and misses some. The sample comprises about 180,000 clones, around four fifths of which are singletons, and 6% to 7.5% rests with the top ten. Source material: peripheral blood. All receptors derive from a man in his 70s with active or convalescent COVID-19.

V is TRBV3-1 (or the pseudogene TRBV3-2) and J is TRBJ2-2; D is uncertain. Germline CDR1 reads LGHDT; CDR2 reads YNNKEL (reference sequence). This CDR3 region has 15 residues. V was pared by 5 bases and J by 0 bases, with 10 bases between. The CDR3 DNA sequence: TGTGCCAGCAGCACTTTTAACGCGAACACCGGGGAGCTGTTTTTT. It is translated as CASSTFNANTGELFF.

This clone was counted between two and nine times. The rearrangement joins TRBV7-9 to TRBJ1-2; maybe TRBD1 (6 bases). Trimming took 5 bases from V and 1 from J, leaving 14 bases between them. The CDR3 loop spans 15 amino acids. Germline CDR1 SEHNR, CDR2 FQNEAQ (reference sequence). CDR3 in amino acids: CASSAHRESNYGYTF. In nucleotides, the CDR3 is TGTGCCAGCAGCGCCCACAGGGAGAGTAACTATGGCTACACCTTC.

This clone has a single count. The chain links TRBV5-8 to TRBJ1-1, with D possibly TRBD1 on 6 matching bases. This CDR3 spans 13 amino acids. Germline lookup yields CDR1 SGHTS and CDR2 YDEGEE. V was cut by 2 bases and J by 3 bases, with 8 bases left in between. CDR3 DNA: TGTGCCAGCAGCTTAAACAGGGACACTGAAGCTTTCTTT. Translating it yields CASSLNRDTEAFF.

The rearrangement links TRBV6-5 to TRBJ1-1; 8 bases map to TRBD1. J lost 6 bases, V lost 2 bases, and 8 bases had no gene match. This CDR3 is 15 amino acids long. Per germline, CDR1 MNHEY and CDR2 SVGAGI. CDR3 in DNA: TGTGCCAGCAGTTACAGAAGACAGGGGTTGGCTGAAGCTTTCTTT. This sequence encodes CASSYRRQGLAEAFF.

V gene TRBV7-8 combines with J gene TRBJ2-3, with D tentatively TRBD1 (6 bases). Trimming stripped 3 bases from V and 9 bases from J, with 16 bases between. The germline gives CDR1 SGHVS, CDR2 FQNEAQ. CDR3 size: 14 residues. CDR3 loop: CASSFPTGSGTQYF. The CDR3 bases are TGTGCCAGCAGCTTCCCGACAGGTTCAGGGACGCAGTATTTT. Based on the CDR3 plus reference TRBV7-8 and TRBJ2-3, the full variable domain is GAGVSQSPRYKVAKRGQDVALRCDPISGHVSLFWYQQALGQGPEFLTYFQNEAQLDKSGLPSDRFFAERPEGSVSTLKIQRTQQEDSAVYLCASSFPTGSGTQYFGPGTRLTVL.

V and J are TRBV5-6 and TRBJ1-4, with D maybe TRBD1 (5 bases). The CDR3 consists of 12 residues. The germline V and J ends were trimmed by 0 bases and 8 bases, with 5 bases remaining between them. Germline values: CDR1 SGHDT, CDR2 YYEEEE. This CDR3 is CASSLDREKLFF. The CDR3 DNA is TGTGCCAGCAGCTTGGACAGGGAAAAACTGTTTTTT.

This clone appeared a single time. The chain employs TRBV9 and TRBJ2-1, with 7 nucleotides matching TRBD2. Trimming cost V 7 bases and J 6 bases; bases outside gene matches: 19. Looked up from germline, CDR1 is SGDLS and CDR2 is YYNGEE. The CDR3 is 17 amino acids. The CDR3 here is CASSGDVGGSISNEQFF. CDR3 in DNA: TGTGCCAGCTCGGGAGACGTGGGCGGGAGTATATCCAATGAGCAGTTCTTC. Complete variable domain (other parts from reference TRBV9 and TRBJ2-1): DSGVTQTPKHLITATGQRVTLRCSPRSGDLSVYWYQQSLDQGLQFLIQYYNGEERAKGNILERFSAQQFPDLHSELNLSSLELGDSALYFCASSGDVGGSISNEQFFGPGTRLTVL.

The rearrangement uses TRBV6-6 and TRBJ2-7; 7 positions agree with TRBD1. This CDR3 has 13 residues. The ends lost 6 bases at V and 4 bases at J; junction bases unmatched: 6. Per the germline V gene, CDR1 is MNHNY and CDR2 is SVGAGI (reference sequence). The CDR3 coding sequence is TGTGCCAGCAGAAGGGGACAGTTTTACGAGCAGTACTTC. Translated, it gives CASRRGQFYEQYF.

The chain joins TRBV18 to TRBJ1-1, with D perhaps TRBD1 (6 bases). CDR3 length equals 14 residues. The V gene lost 8 bases and the J gene lost 5 bases, with 18 bases spanning the gap. The germline gives CDR1 KGHSH, CDR2 LQKENI. In nucleotides, the CDR3 is TGTGCCAGCCTCGAGGGGGTTACGGAGACTGAAGCTTTCTTT. This sequence encodes CASLEGVTETEAFF.

Written as DNA, the CDR3 is TGTGCCAGCAGCAAGGCACAGGATAACTATGGCTACACCTTC. This translates into CASSKAQDNYGYTF. The chain uses TRBV27 and TRBJ1-2; a weak D match, TRBD1 (5 bases). The germline V and J ends were trimmed by 6 bases and 1 base, with 12 bases remaining between them. This CDR3 is 14 amino acids long. Germline lookup yields CDR1 MNHEY and CDR2 SMNVEV (reference sequence).

J is TRBJ2-1 and V is TRBV6-5, with 7 nucleotides matching TRBD2. From germline, CDR1 is MNHEY and CDR2 SVGAGI. After removal of 7 bases from V and 8 bases from J, the junction contained 8 bases not matched to a gene. This CDR3 is 13 amino acids long. As DNA, the CDR3 is TGTGCCAGCACCCCCGGTAGCGGGTATGAGCAGTTCTTC. It codes for CASTPGSGYEQFF.

This clone was seen a single time. Here the CDR3 reads CASSGGWQGAGGYTF. In DNA form, the CDR3 reads TGTGCCAGCAGCGGGGGGTGGCAGGGGGCCGGTGGCTACACCTTC. The chain joins TRBV7-2 to TRBJ1-2; 8 bases are shared with TRBD1. J lost 7 bases, V lost 5 bases, and 12 bases had no gene match. Germline V gene data show CDR1 as SGHTA and CDR2 as FQGNSA. The CDR3 loop spans 15 amino acids.

This chain joins TRBV6-5 and TRBJ1-2; no definite D call. This CDR3 contains 14 residues. Germline lookup yields CDR1 MNHEY and CDR2 SVGAGI. With 0 bases removed from V and 4 bases from J, the gap between germline ends came to 9 bases. The CDR3 DNA follows: TGTGCCAGCAGTTACTCCGGGGAGGTCTATGGCTACACCTTC. Translating gives CASSYSGEVYGYTF.

This chain joins TRBV30 and TRBJ1-3; 7 bases are a match to TRBD1. The CDR3 is made up of 15 amino acids. V trimming: 4 bases; J trimming: 0 bases; junction bases outside the gene matches: 6. Per germline, CDR1 GTSNPN and CDR2 SVGIG (reference sequence). The CDR3 spells CAWTSDRVSGNTIYF. CDR3 in DNA: TGTGCCTGGACCTCCGACAGGGTCTCTGGAAACACCATATATTTT. Complete variable domain (other parts from reference TRBV30 and TRBJ1-3): SQTIHQWPATLVQPVGSPLSLECTVEGTSNPNLYWYRQAAGRGLQLLFYSVGIGQISSEVPQNLSASRPQDRQFILSSKKLLLSDSGFYLCAWTSDRVSGNTIYFGEGSWLTVV.

The rearrangement links TRBV25-1 to TRBJ1-2; D perhaps matches TRBD1 (5 bases). CDR1 is MGHDK and CDR2 is SYGVNS in the germline V gene. CDR3 size: 13 residues. V was clipped by 5 bases and J by 8 bases, with 15 bases between them. The CDR3: CASSPEGVRGYTF. CDR3 in DNA: TGTGCCAGCAGTCCCGAAGGGGTCCGAGGCTACACCTTC.

This rearrangement joins TRBV5-1 to TRBJ2-3; TRBD1 matches 10 bases. V lost 4 bases and J lost 7; bases outside the gene matches: 6. Germline-derived CDR1 and CDR2 are SGHRS and YFSETQ. This CDR3 spans 14 amino acids. CDR3 loop: CASSLDRGRNTQYF. The CDR3 nucleotides are TGCGCCAGCAGCCTCGACAGGGGGCGAAATACGCAGTATTTT.

The rearrangement joins TRBV10-3 to TRBJ2-7; 7 bases align to TRBD1. The germline V gene has CDR1 ENHRY and CDR2 SYGVKD. J lost 3 bases, V lost 8 bases, and 10 bases had no gene match. This CDR3 comprises 14 residues. The CDR3 reads CAISEGTVGYEQYF. The CDR3 coding sequence is TGTGCCATCTCAGAGGGGACAGTAGGCTACGAGCAGTACTTC.

The chain employs TRBV19 and TRBJ1-6; no clear D gene. Germline values: CDR1 LNHDA, CDR2 SQIVND (reference sequence). The V gene lost 3 bases and the J gene lost 9 bases, with 9 bases spanning the gap. The CDR3 is made up of 13 amino acids. CDR3 sequence reads: CASSIGPVSPLHF. CDR3 bases: TGTGCCAGTAGTATTGGGCCAGTTTCACCCCTCCACTTT.

The chain combines TRBV5-4 with TRBJ2-1; the match to TRBD2 covers 7 bases. The CDR3 has 13 residues. V shed 3 bases, J shed 3 bases, and the junction held 0 bases outside the gene matches. Germline CDR1 SGHNT, CDR2 YYREEE (reference sequence). The CDR3 protein is CASSWDYYNEQFF. The CDR3 coding sequence is TGTGCCAGCAGCTGGGACTACTACAATGAGCAGTTCTTC.

The chain couples TRBV9 to TRBJ1-2, with TRBD1 identical over 11 bases. The J segment lost 6 bases and the V segment lost 0 bases, leaving 7 bases of the junction unmatched. The CDR3 is made up of 16 amino acids. Looked up from germline, CDR1 is SGDLS and CDR2 is YYNGEE. The CDR3 DNA follows: TGTGCCAGCAGCGTAGGGGGACAGGGGGTAGCAGATGGCTACACCTTC. It codes for CASSVGGQGVADGYTF.

This chain links TRBV4-1 with TRBJ1-1; a possible D gene is TRBD1 (5 bases). Germline-derived CDR1 and CDR2 are MGHRA and YSYEKL. This CDR3 contains 15 residues. Trimming stripped 2 bases from V and 1 base from J, with 11 bases between. Here the CDR3 DNA reads TGCGCCAGCAGCCAAATTGGGGCAGAGAACACTGAAGCTTTCTTT. Its protein is CASSQIGAENTEAFF.

There are a few counts of this clone. The V gene is TRBV6-6, the J gene TRBJ1-5, with TRBD1 matching over 7 bases. Germline V gene sequence: CDR1 MNHNY, CDR2 SVGAGI (reference sequence). V trimming: 6 bases; J trimming: 1 base; junction bases outside the gene matches: 6. The CDR3 contains 15 residues. CDR3 DNA sequence: TGTGCCAGCAGAACAGGGGATGGGAGCAATCAGCCCCAGCATTTT. Protein product: CASRTGDGSNQPQHF.